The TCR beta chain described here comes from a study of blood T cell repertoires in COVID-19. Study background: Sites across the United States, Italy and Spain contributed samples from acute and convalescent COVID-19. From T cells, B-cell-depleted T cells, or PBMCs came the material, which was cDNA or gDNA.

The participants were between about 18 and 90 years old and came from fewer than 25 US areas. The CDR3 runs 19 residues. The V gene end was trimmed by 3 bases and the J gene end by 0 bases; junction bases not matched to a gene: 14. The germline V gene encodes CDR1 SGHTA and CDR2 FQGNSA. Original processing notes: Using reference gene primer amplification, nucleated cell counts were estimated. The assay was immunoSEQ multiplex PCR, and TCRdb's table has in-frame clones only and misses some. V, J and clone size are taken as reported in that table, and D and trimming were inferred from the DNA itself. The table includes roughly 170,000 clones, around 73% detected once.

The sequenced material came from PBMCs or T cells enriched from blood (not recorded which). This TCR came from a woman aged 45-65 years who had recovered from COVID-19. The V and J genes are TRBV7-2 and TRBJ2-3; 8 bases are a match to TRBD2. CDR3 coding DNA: TGTGCCAGCAGCTTGGGCAAGGCGGGAGGCCCTCCTAGCACAGATACGCAGTATTTT. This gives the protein CASSLGKAGGPPSTDTQYF.